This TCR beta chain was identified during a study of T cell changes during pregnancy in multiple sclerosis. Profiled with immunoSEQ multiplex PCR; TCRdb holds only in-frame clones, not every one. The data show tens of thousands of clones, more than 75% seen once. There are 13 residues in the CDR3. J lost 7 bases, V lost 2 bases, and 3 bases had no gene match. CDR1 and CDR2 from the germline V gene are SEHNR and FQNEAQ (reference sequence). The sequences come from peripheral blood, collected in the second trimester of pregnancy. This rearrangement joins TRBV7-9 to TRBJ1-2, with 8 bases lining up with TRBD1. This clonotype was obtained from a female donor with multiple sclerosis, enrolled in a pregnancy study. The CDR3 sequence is CASSLQGAFGYTF. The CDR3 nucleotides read TGTGCCAGCAGCTTACAGGGGGCGTTTGGCTACACCTTC.